The sequence of this T cell receptor beta chain was determined in a study of cytomegalovirus exposure and HLA in healthy donors. Study context: An early release of data contained about 85 million unique TCRs, which came from HLA-typed donors. Study-level points and caveats: For cytomegalovirus status, the classifier reportedly gave diagnoses with high specificity and sensitivity. The authors listed approximately 160 TCR beta chains as cytomegalovirus-associated. Trimming of TCR beta V- and J-genes showed a link, identified in a later analysis, to a missense DCLRE1C variant.

Researchers ran the PCR with 60 Vbeta and 13 Jbeta primers. Assay used: immunoSEQ multiplex PCR; TCRdb lists only in-frame clones, some missing. The sample has about 160,000 clones, 84% seen once. V gave up 2 bases and J gave up 4 bases; unmatched junction bases: 1. This CDR3 contains 15 residues. Germline V gene sequence: CDR1 MNHNS, CDR2 SASEGT. A word on this clone: Its antigen is undetermined. Other nucleotide sequences from this sample produce the same CDR3.

The chain links TRBV6-1 to TRBJ2-3; 12 bases are shared with TRBD2. Sequenced material: PBMCs. The TCR comes from a man younger than 35 in good health and CMV-seronegative. The CDR3 bases are TGTGCCAGCAGTGAACTAGCGGGGGGGCCAGATACGCAGTATTTT. It yields the protein CASSELAGGPDTQYF.